Listed here are 19 T cell receptor beta chains from one sample, sequenced in a study of CD8 T cells in Susac syndrome. It was with random hexamers that roughly 0.5 to 1 ug RNA was reverse transcribed. TCRdb re-called the immunoSEQ multiplex PCR reads with MiXCR, one entry per CDR3 protein. This table holds 75,000 to 80,000 distinct CDR3 sequences, approximately 93% found once. The sample consisted of CD8+ T cells from PBMCs. These receptors came from a human donor with Susac syndrome.

CDR3 nucleotides: TGTGCCACCCGACACCTGGGGGGGAAAACAGATACGCAGTATTTT. Translated, it gives CATRHLGGKTDTQYF. This chain joins TRBV15 and TRBJ2-3, with 7 bases identical to TRBD2. Germline assignment: CDR1 LNHNV and CDR2 YYDKDF (reference sequence). V was clipped by 8 bases and J by 3 bases; unmatched bases: 11. The CDR3 has 15 residues.

The chain links TRBV24-1 to TRBJ2-3; D could derive from TRBD1 or TRBD2 (5 bases each). Trimming removed 0 bases at V and 6 bases at J, with 15 bases between. The CDR3 has 16 amino acids. Germline V gene sequence: CDR1 KGHDR, CDR2 SFDVKD. DNA for the CDR3: TGTGCCACCAGTGATTTGCAGAGGGACCCATCCGATACGCAGTATTTT. This codes for CATSDLQRDPSDTQYF.

V gene TRBV11-2 combines with J gene TRBJ2-7; D unresolved. Trimming removed 0 bases from V and 3 bases from J, with 12 bases in between. Germline V gives CDR1 SGHAT, CDR2 FQNNGV. This CDR3 comprises 15 residues. CDR3 DNA: TGTGCCAGCAGCTTAGAGGTCGGATCTCTCTACGAGCAGTACTTC. The encoded protein is CASSLEVGSLYEQYF.

V gene TRBV3-1 combines with J gene TRBJ2-4; either TRBD1 or TRBD2 may fit D (5 bases each). This CDR3 comprises 15 residues. With 8 bases removed from V and 0 bases from J, the gap between germline ends came to 14 bases. From germline, CDR1 is LGHDT and CDR2 YNNKEL (reference sequence). DNA for the CDR3: TGTGCCAGCTCACCCGGGGACCTAGCCAAAAACATTCAGTACTTC. Protein product: CASSPGDLAKNIQYF.

The gene calls are TRBV7-2 and TRBJ2-7; D tentatively reads TRBD1 or TRBD2 (5 bases each). Per germline, CDR1 SGHTA and CDR2 FQGNSA. V was trimmed by 5 bases and J by 3 bases, leaving 14 bases between them. This CDR3 contains 14 residues. The CDR3 DNA reads TGTGCCAGCAGCCCACGGGACGGCAACTACGAGCAGTACTTC. It translates to CASSPRDGNYEQYF.

The chain uses TRBV5-6 and TRBJ2-7; D is possibly TRBD1 or TRBD2 (5 bases each). Germline V gene data show CDR1 as SGHDT and CDR2 as YYEEEE. CDR3 size: 14 residues. Trimming cost V 3 bases and J 2 bases, with 12 bases left between them. The CDR3 coding sequence is TGTGCCAGCAGCTCTGGGACGGCAACCTACGAGCAGTACTTC. It yields the protein CASSSGTATYEQYF.

This chain connects TRBV5-1 to TRBJ2-7, with D perhaps matching TRBD2 (6 bases). V lost 0 bases to trimming and J lost 2 bases, with 12 bases between them. Germline CDR1 reads SGHRS; CDR2 reads YFSETQ. This CDR3 is built from 15 residues. CDR3 bases: TGCGCCAGCAGCTTGGGGGTCGGGGGAACCTACGAGCAGTACTTC. Amino acid sequence: CASSLGVGGTYEQYF.

The chain is built from TRBV6-5 and TRBJ2-4; D is undetermined. V lost 5 bases and J 0 bases, leaving 11 bases between the germline ends. The germline V gene has CDR1 MNHEY and CDR2 SVGAGI. The length of the CDR3 is 15 residues. CDR3 sequence: CASSPLGLAKNIQYF. Here the CDR3 DNA reads TGTGCCAGCAGTCCCTTAGGCCTAGCCAAAAACATTCAGTACTTC.

This chain uses TRBV9 with TRBJ2-1; a weak D match, TRBD2 (6 bases). Between the trimmed V and J ends, which lost 0 bases and 8 bases, there was a span of 15 bases. This CDR3 is 15 amino acids long. Germline CDR1 and CDR2: SGDLS and YYNGEE. For the CDR3, the DNA is TGTGCCAGCAGCGTAGTTCGGGGGAGCAAGGATGAGCAGTTCTTC. Translating it yields CASSVVRGSKDEQFF.

This chain connects TRBV3-1 to TRBJ2-5, with D perhaps matching TRBD1 (6 bases). V was clipped by 0 bases and J by 5 bases, with 13 bases between them. The germline CDR1 and CDR2 sequences are LGHDT and YNNKEL (reference sequence). The CDR3 sequence is 15 residues long. The CDR3 coding sequence is TGTGCCAGCAGCCAAGACCAGGGGACCTTGGAGACCCAGTACTTC. Its translation: CASSQDQGTLETQYF.

This rearrangement joins TRBV4-2 to TRBJ2-7; TRBD1 matches 7 bases. CDR3 size: 11 residues. The germline CDR1 and CDR2 sequences are LGHNA and YNFKEQ. The trim removed 8 bases at V and 5 bases at J, leaving 3 bases unmatched. As DNA, the CDR3 is TGTGCCAGCGGAACAGGGGACGAGCAGTACTTC. It encodes CASGTGDEQYF.

V usage is TRBV6-5 and J usage is TRBJ1-1; D remains unclear. CDR1 is MNHEY and CDR2 is SVGAGI in the germline V gene. The CDR3 loop spans 13 amino acids. Trimming removed 9 bases from V and 0 bases from J, with 11 bases in between. The CDR3 DNA follows: TGTGCCAGTCTTGTAAGCGTGAACACTGAAGCTTTCTTT. This sequence encodes CASLVSVNTEAFF.

The chain recombines TRBV10-2 with TRBJ2-7; D is unresolved. Germline V gene sequence: CDR1 WSHSY, CDR2 SAAADI. The length of the CDR3 is 14 residues. V was shortened by 8 bases and J by 2 bases, with 16 bases between the two germline ends. CDR3 in amino acids: CASSGLNNPYEQYF. CDR3 in DNA: TGCGCCAGCTCCGGGCTCAACAACCCCTACGAGCAGTACTTC.

The chain combines TRBV9 with TRBJ1-6; TRBD1 matches at 9 bases. The CDR3 spans 15 residues. Per the germline V gene, CDR1 is SGDLS and CDR2 is YYNGEE. V was clipped by 0 bases and J by 8 bases; unmatched bases: 3. CDR3 coding DNA: TGTGCCAGCAGCGTAGGGACAGGGGATGATTCACCCCTCCACTTT. This sequence encodes CASSVGTGDDSPLHF.

This clonotype is a singleton in its sample. The rearrangement uses TRBV12-3 or TRBV12-4 and TRBJ2-1, with D perhaps TRBD1 (6 bases). The CDR3 totals 17 residues. V gave up 3 bases and J gave up 7 bases, with 22 bases separating them. The CDR3 reads CASSLSRGASEMNEQFF. CDR3 in DNA: TGTGCCAGCAGTTTGAGCAGGGGCGCCTCAGAGATGAATGAGCAGTTCTTC.

The V call is TRBV9, the J call TRBJ2-1, with D perhaps matching TRBD1 or TRBD2 (5 bases each). From germline, CDR1 is SGDLS and CDR2 YYNGEE. This CDR3 spans 16 amino acids. Between the trimmed V and J ends, which lost 4 bases and 0 bases, there was a span of 14 bases. The CDR3 nucleotides are TGTGCCAGCAGCCCGCCCCGGGGCTACTCCTACAATGAGCAGTTCTTC. Amino acids: CASSPPRGYSYNEQFF.

The CDR3 loop is CSARDDAGRSEQYF. The CDR3 DNA reads TGCAGTGCTAGAGATGACGCGGGGCGAAGCGAGCAGTACTTC. The gene calls are TRBV20-1 and TRBJ2-7; perhaps TRBD2 as D (6 bases). CDR3 length: 14 residues. Looked up from germline, CDR1 is DFQATT and CDR2 is SNEGSKA (reference sequence). Trimming pared 0 bases from V and 6 bases from J, leaving 15 bases between.

The rearrangement joins TRBV20-1 to TRBJ2-1; TRBD2 matches 8 bases. V lost 4 bases and J lost 10; bases outside the gene matches: 12. This CDR3 region has 14 residues. Per the germline V gene, CDR1 is DFQATT and CDR2 is SNEGSKA (reference sequence). The CDR3 is CSANLLAAGQEQFF. The CDR3 nucleotides are TGCAGTGCTAATCTACTAGCGGCTGGTCAAGAGCAGTTCTTC.

The J gene is TRBJ2-7, the V gene TRBV7-9, with D unresolved. This CDR3 contains 11 residues. Trimming took 5 bases from V and 3 from J, leaving 5 bases between them. Germline V CDR1 and CDR2: SEHNR, FQNEAQ (reference sequence). The CDR3 bases are TGTGCCAGCAGCAAGGACTACGAGCAGTACTTC. Translating gives CASSKDYEQYF.